These 20 T cell receptor beta chains originate from one sample sequenced in a study of OX40 agonist ivuxolimab in advanced cancers. Assay: immunoSEQ multiplex PCR; the TCRdb copy retains only in-frame clones and omits some. The table has over 45,000 clones, more than 80% seen once; the top ten hold approximately 1%. Sequencing used CD4+ or CD8+ T cells sorted from blood, obtained in a trial of the OX40 agonist ivuxolimab. These receptors were obtained from an adult with an advanced solid tumor such as melanoma, head and neck, liver or kidney cancer.

This chain links TRBV6-1 with TRBJ1-5; D remains ambiguous. CDR3 length equals 14 residues. The germline CDR1 and CDR2 sequences are MNHNS and SASEGT. V was cut by 2 bases and J by 5 bases, with 10 bases left in between. CDR3 region: CASSESGRHQPQHF. The CDR3 region has the DNA TGTGCCAGCAGTGAATCGGGCCGACATCAGCCCCAGCATTTT.

V is TRBV19 and J is TRBJ1-5; D is possibly TRBD1 (6 bases). Trimming took 5 bases from V and 2 from J, leaving 10 bases between them. Germline V CDR1 and CDR2: LNHDA, SQIVND (reference sequence). CDR3 length: 14 amino acids. CDR3 region: CASSSTGGNQPQHF. The CDR3 DNA reads TGTGCCAGTAGTTCGACAGGAGGCAATCAGCCCCAGCATTTT.

V usage is TRBV7-9 and J usage is TRBJ2-7; 8 bases match TRBD2. Per the germline V gene, CDR1 is SEHNR and CDR2 is FQNEAQ (reference sequence). The CDR3 is 15 residues long. V lost 1 base, J lost 5 bases, and 7 bases stayed unmatched. CDR3 protein: CASSLEGGGQDEQYF. The CDR3 region has the DNA TGTGCCAGCAGCTTAGAGGGCGGGGGGCAAGACGAGCAGTACTTC.

The chain carries TRBV6-5 and TRBJ2-7, with 8 bases aligning to TRBD1. J lost 7 bases, V lost 6 bases, and 8 bases had no gene match. Looked up from germline, CDR1 is MNHEY and CDR2 is SVGAGI. The CDR3 has 13 residues. This CDR3 is CASSPQGAGEQYF. As DNA, the CDR3 is TGTGCCAGCAGCCCTCAGGGGGCCGGGGAGCAGTACTTC.

The chain joins TRBV25-1 to TRBJ1-1, with unresolved D. This CDR3 region has 13 residues. V lost 4 bases to trimming and J lost 10 bases, with 16 bases between them. Looked up from germline, CDR1 is MGHDK and CDR2 is SYGVNS. The CDR3 DNA is TGTGCCAGCAGTGTTCCAGGAACCCTGGGAGCTTTCTTT. This gives the protein CASSVPGTLGAFF.

The chain uses TRBV7-9 and TRBJ2-5; D gene uncertain. The better agreement between TRBJ2-7 and the DNA end casts doubt on the J call. This CDR3 region has 12 residues. Germline V gene sequence: CDR1 SEHNR, CDR2 FQNEAQ (reference sequence). Here the CDR3 DNA reads TGTGCCAGCAGCTCAAGGACGGACGAGCAGTACTTC. Protein product: CASSSRTDEQYF.

This chain uses TRBV7-9 with TRBJ1-4; D call uncertain. Trimming shortened V by 1 base and J by 6 bases, and 6 bases separated the two germline ends. CDR1 is SEHNR and CDR2 is FQNEAQ in the germline V gene (reference sequence). The CDR3 extends over 13 amino acids. The chain's CDR3 is CASSLEAYEKLFF. The CDR3 DNA reads TGTGCCAGCAGCTTAGAGGCGTATGAAAAACTGTTTTTT.

The V gene is TRBV30, the J gene TRBJ1-1; 8 nucleotides agree with TRBD1. The CDR3 length is 12 residues. Germline-derived CDR1 and CDR2 are GTSNPN and SVGIG (reference sequence). J lost 4 bases, V lost 6 bases, and 4 bases had no gene match. CDR3 DNA sequence: TGTGCCTGCGACAGGGGATTCACTGAAGCTTTCTTT. It yields the protein CACDRGFTEAFF.

This clone was seen a handful of times. The V and J genes are TRBV5-1 and TRBJ1-2; 7 bases match TRBD1. Per germline, CDR1 SGHRS and CDR2 YFSETQ. This CDR3 region has 14 residues. J was trimmed by 5 bases and V by 4 bases; bases with no gene match: 8. The CDR3 nucleotides are TGCGCCAGCAGCAGTACCGGGACAGTGTATGGCTACACCTTC. Its translation is CASSSTGTVYGYTF.

As DNA, the CDR3 is TGTGCCAGCAGGGACAGGGTGAATTCACCCCTCCACTTT. This codes for CASRDRVNSPLHF. The gene calls are TRBV7-6 and TRBJ1-6, with TRBD1 matching over 8 bases. Germline values: CDR1 SGHVS, CDR2 FNYEAQ. The CDR3 contains 13 residues. With 6 bases clipped from V and 7 bases from J, the junction kept 2 bases outside the gene matches.

In its sample, this clone was seen a few times. The chain combines TRBV7-2 with TRBJ1-2; TRBD1 aligns across 8 bases. Germline assignment: CDR1 SGHTA and CDR2 FQGNSA. V trimming: 0 bases; J trimming: 2 bases; junction bases outside the gene matches: 11. This CDR3 region has 18 residues. CDR3 protein: CASSLAAVRRDRNYGYTF. The CDR3 DNA sequence: TGTGCCAGCAGCTTAGCGGCCGTACGCCGGGACAGGAACTATGGCTACACCTTC.

This chain joins TRBV7-9 and TRBJ2-5; perhaps D is TRBD1 or TRBD2 (7 bases each). Trimming stripped 5 bases from V and 5 bases from J, with 15 bases between. Per germline, CDR1 SEHNR and CDR2 FQNEAQ (reference sequence). The CDR3 is made up of 14 amino acids. CDR3 in amino acids: CASSLRQGGETQYF. Here the CDR3 DNA reads TGTGCCAGCAGCCTAAGACAGGGAGGGGAGACCCAGTACTTC.

The chain is built from TRBV29-1 and TRBJ1-3, with 8 nucleotides matching TRBD1. The V and J ends lost 4 bases and 0 bases, in that order; junction bases with no gene match: 5. The CDR3 loop spans 15 amino acids. Germline V lookup: CDR1 SQVTM, CDR2 ANQGSEA. CDR3 in amino acids: CSVGEGTGSGNTIYF. In nucleotides, the CDR3 is TGCAGCGTTGGAGAGGGGACAGGCTCTGGAAACACCATATATTTT.

The chain has TRBV6-1 and TRBJ1-1; tentatively, D is TRBD1 (6 bases). Germline assignment: CDR1 MNHNS and CDR2 SASEGT. Deletions cut 5 bases from V and 3 bases from J, with 13 bases between. The CDR3 runs 14 residues. The chain's CDR3 is CASSWTEEDTEAFF. In DNA form, the CDR3 reads TGTGCCAGCAGTTGGACAGAAGAAGACACTGAAGCTTTCTTT.

This chain joins TRBV11-3 and TRBJ2-7; 11 bases line up with TRBD2. This CDR3 region has 15 residues. The J segment lost 2 bases and the V segment lost 5 bases, leaving 5 bases of the junction unmatched. CDR1 and CDR2 (germline): SGHNT, YENEEA. CDR3 amino acids: CASSQGLAETYEQYF. Written as DNA, the CDR3 is TGTGCCAGCAGCCAGGGACTAGCGGAAACCTACGAGCAGTACTTC.

The chain combines TRBV4-1 with TRBJ1-6; 7 bases fit TRBD1. The V gene's germline CDR1 is MGHRA and CDR2 YSYEKL. The CDR3 extends over 17 amino acids. Trimming took 6 bases from V and 9 from J; bases not matched to a gene: 17. The CDR3 is CASRLSGTVDKGSPLHF. CDR3 DNA: TGCGCCAGCAGACTTTCCGGGACAGTCGACAAGGGTTCACCCCTCCACTTT.

A few counts support this clone. The chain couples TRBV4-1 to TRBJ1-1; no definite D call. Trimming cost V 2 bases and J 0 bases, with 7 bases left between them. Germline V lookup: CDR1 MGHRA, CDR2 YSYEKL. The CDR3 covers 14 residues. DNA of the CDR3: TGCGCCAGCAGCCAACAAGGGATGAACACTGAAGCTTTCTTT. It specifies CASSQQGMNTEAFF.

The chain recombines TRBV7-2 with TRBJ1-2, with D perhaps TRBD1 (6 bases). The CDR3 consists of 13 residues. V was pared by 6 bases and J by 2 bases, with 10 bases between. Germline V gene sequence: CDR1 SGHTA, CDR2 FQGNSA. The CDR3 protein is CASRPQGNYGYTF. The CDR3, as DNA: TGTGCCAGCAGGCCTCAGGGGAACTATGGCTACACCTTC. The full variable domain, with the rest looked up from reference TRBV7-2 and TRBJ1-2, is GAGVSQSPSNKVTEKGKDVELRCDPISGHTALYWYRQSLGQGLEFLIYFQGNSAPDKSGLPSDRFSAERTGGSVSTLTIQRTQQEDSAVYLCASRPQGNYGYTFGSGTRLTVV.

This rearrangement joins TRBV6-5 to TRBJ2-2; no clear D. This CDR3 comprises 13 residues. V was trimmed by 10 bases and J by 4 bases, leaving 13 bases between them. Germline V gene lookup returns CDR1 MNHEY and CDR2 SVGAGI. CDR3 nucleotides: TGTGCCACCCGTGTCGTTCCCACCGGGGAGCTGTTTTTT. Protein product: CATRVVPTGELFF.

V gene TRBV30 combines with J gene TRBJ2-7; D ambiguous. Germline lookup yields CDR1 GTSNPN and CDR2 SVGIG (reference sequence). This CDR3 region has 14 residues. V was cut by 0 bases and J by 2 bases, with 11 bases left in between. The CDR3 coding sequence is TGTGCCTGGAGTGTACGAGGCCCAACCTACGAGCAGTACTTC. Residues: CAWSVRGPTYEQYF.